These 23 T cell receptor beta chains came from one sample sequenced in a study of T cells in Graves' hyperthyroidism and ophthalmopathy. What was amplified from RNA transcripts were TCR beta CDR3 regions. RT-PCR in the first round (using the HTBI primer set) targeted the TCR CDR3. TCRdb re-called the multiplex PCR reads through MiXCR, storing one row per CDR3 protein. In the table there are 600,000 to 750,000 distinct CDR3 sequences, roughly a sixth of which are singletons. The sequencing input was blood. These TCRs come from a man aged 45-60 years with Graves' hyperthyroidism.

This clonotype was seen many times. One end of the junction does not line up with germline, which may come from a read error. This chain uses TRBV5-1 with TRBJ2-5, with D maybe TRBD1 (6 bases). CDR3 length: 12 residues. Looked up from germline, CDR1 is SGHRS and CDR2 is YFSETQ. The CDR3 DNA is TGTGCCAGCAGCAGGGGTGGGGAGACCCAGTACTTC. The encoded protein is CASSRGGETQYF.

The CDR3 DNA follows: TGTGCCAGCAGTCCCCAGGACTGGACCGACAATGAGCAGTTCTTC. Amino acids: CASSPQDWTDNEQFF. The gene calls are TRBV27 and TRBJ2-1; D may be TRBD2 (5 bases). V was pared by 5 bases and J by 5 bases, with 16 bases between. The CDR3 runs to 15 residues. CDR1 is MNHEY, CDR2 SMNVEV, per germline (reference sequence).

This clonotype was seen more than once but under ten times. This chain joins TRBV6-1 and TRBJ2-4; the match to TRBD1 covers 8 bases. Trimming at V came to 6 bases and at J to 4 bases, leaving 8 bases not matched to a gene. In germline, CDR1 is MNHNS, CDR2 SASEGT. This CDR3 contains 15 residues. The CDR3 spells CASRDETGAKNIQYF. CDR3 nucleotides: TGTGCCAGCAGGGATGAGACAGGGGCTAAAAACATTCAGTACTTC.

The rearrangement links TRBV15 to TRBJ2-7, with D hard to call. The germline gives CDR1 LNHNV, CDR2 YYDKDF (reference sequence). Deletions cut 0 bases from V and 10 bases from J, with 16 bases between. The CDR3 contains 14 residues. CDR3 region: CATSRDQANEEQYF. The DNA for the CDR3 is TGTGCCACCAGCAGAGATCAAGCAAACGAGGAACAGTACTTC.

This clonotype was recorded only once. The V and J genes are TRBV20-1 and TRBJ2-2; the match to TRBD2 covers 12 bases. The CDR3 has 17 residues. With 6 bases clipped from V and 3 bases from J, the junction kept 11 bases outside the gene matches. Looked up from germline, CDR1 is DFQATT and CDR2 is SNEGSKA (reference sequence). The CDR3 is CSAAGASGRADTGELFF. The CDR3 coding sequence is TGCAGTGCCGCGGGGGCTAGCGGGAGGGCCGACACCGGGGAGCTGTTTTTT.

The rearrangement links TRBV19 to TRBJ2-1, with D unclear. The CDR3 runs 15 residues. The germline V gene encodes CDR1 LNHDA and CDR2 SQIVND (reference sequence). Trimming removed 7 bases from V and 1 base from J, with 14 bases in between. CDR3 in amino acids: CASTPRVISYNEQFF. The CDR3 region has the DNA TGTGCCAGTACACCCCGGGTTATTTCCTACAATGAGCAGTTCTTC. Supplemented by reference TRBV19 and TRBJ2-1, the full variable domain reads DGGITQSPKYLFRKEGQNVTLSCEQNLNHDAMYWYRQDPGQGLRLIYYSQIVNDFQKGDIAEGYSVSREKKESFPLTVTSAQKNPTAFYLCASTPRVISYNEQFFGPGTRLTVL.

V and J are TRBV11-2 and TRBJ2-7; TRBD1 might be the D (5 bases). The CDR3 spans 11 residues. V was shortened by 8 bases and J by 4 bases, with 9 bases between the two germline ends. Germline CDR1 SGHAT, CDR2 FQNNGV. In DNA, the CDR3 is TGTGCCAGCGGACATATGTACGAGCAGTACTTC. Protein sequence: CASGHMYEQYF.

The table lists this clonotype with many counts. The gene calls are TRBV28 and TRBJ2-2, with D unclear. Germline values: CDR1 MDHEN, CDR2 SYDVKM. The V and J ends lost 5 bases and 9 bases respectively, with 10 bases between them. This CDR3 spans 12 amino acids. CDR3 residues: CASSQTWRELFF. CDR3 bases: TGTGCCAGCAGTCAGACGTGGAGGGAGCTGTTTTTT.

This clonotype occurred a few times. The rearrangement uses TRBV29-1 and TRBJ2-7; D is possibly TRBD1 or TRBD2 (5 bases each). This CDR3 spans 13 amino acids. Germline values: CDR1 SQVTM, CDR2 ANQGSEA. Trimming took off 6 bases at V and 4 bases at J, with 16 bases between the two ends. The CDR3, as DNA: TGCAGCGTGGCCGGGACCTTGCCTTACGAGCAGTACTTC. Its translation: CSVAGTLPYEQYF.

V usage is TRBV24-1 and J usage is TRBJ2-1; 15 bases are shared with TRBD2. V was clipped by 5 bases and J by 10 bases; unmatched bases: 8. This CDR3 is built from 16 residues. The germline CDR1 and CDR2 sequences are KGHDR and SFDVKD. CDR3 bases: TGTGCCACCAGTGCCAAGGGACTAGCGGGGGGAGAGGAGCAGTTCTTC. Translating it yields CATSAKGLAGGEEQFF.

In its sample, this clonotype was seen many times. This sequence joins TRBV12-3 or TRBV12-4 and TRBJ2-7; a possible D gene is TRBD2 (5 bases). V shed 4 bases and J shed 7 bases, with 11 bases lying between them. This CDR3 comprises 12 residues. CDR3 in DNA: TGTGCCAGCAGTTCTCGAGCGGCGGAGCAGTACTTC. It is translated as CASSSRAAEQYF.

This clonotype turned up a few times. The chain recombines TRBV20-1 with TRBJ2-1; tentative D call: TRBD2 (5 bases). CDR3 size: 16 residues. The germline V gene encodes CDR1 DFQATT and CDR2 SNEGSKA (reference sequence). V was cut by 1 base and J by 3 bases, with 16 bases left in between. The CDR3 is CSARGILAINYNEQFF. CDR3 nucleotide sequence: TGCAGTGCTAGAGGAATCTTAGCGATCAACTACAATGAGCAGTTCTTC.

CDR3 DNA sequence: TGCGCCAGCAGCCAGGGGACTTGGAGCTCCTACGAGCAGTACTTC. Encoded protein: CASSQGTWSSYEQYF. V is TRBV4-3 and J is TRBJ2-7; D possibly corresponds to TRBD2 (6 bases). The CDR3 sequence is 15 residues long. Germline V gene lookup returns CDR1 LGHNA and CDR2 YSLEER. The V end was cut by 3 bases, the J end by 0 bases, with 12 bases between.

The genes are TRBV28 and TRBJ2-2; 9 nucleotides match TRBD1. CDR3 length: 15 amino acids. Losses at the gene ends were 8 bases for V and 4 bases for J; bases not matched to a gene: 8. Germline loops: CDR1 MDHEN, CDR2 SYDVKM. The CDR3 reads CASCDRGLGTGELFF. DNA of the CDR3: TGTGCCAGCTGTGACAGGGGGTTGGGCACCGGGGAGCTGTTTTTT.

The V and J genes are TRBV27 and TRBJ2-5; D unresolved. CDR1 and CDR2 (germline): MNHEY, SMNVEV (reference sequence). This CDR3 contains 16 residues. The germline V and J ends were trimmed by 3 bases and 1 base, with 15 bases remaining between them. The CDR3 DNA follows: TGTGCCAGCAGTTTCGCAGGCCTAAATCCCCAAGAGACCCAGTACTTC. Amino acids: CASSFAGLNPQETQYF.

This clonotype was observed many times. This sequence joins TRBV6-2 or TRBV6-3 and TRBJ2-7, with a weak D call TRBD2 (6 bases). V shed 5 bases and J shed 5 bases, with 16 bases lying between them. Germline CDR1 and CDR2: MNHEY and SVGEGT. The CDR3 spans 14 residues. The CDR3 nucleotides read TGTGCCAGCAGTCGTCCGGGACTGAGAGACGAGCAGTACTTC. This translates into CASSRPGLRDEQYF.

This clonotype occurred a few times. The chain links TRBV18 to TRBJ2-7; 8 nucleotides align to TRBD2. V shed 3 bases and J 6 bases; nucleotides not matched to a gene: 10. The CDR3 totals 15 residues. Germline CDR1 and CDR2: KGHSH and LQKENI. CDR3 in amino acids: CASSPTRTSTGEQYF. The CDR3 DNA sequence: TGTGCCAGCTCACCCACACGGACTAGCACGGGCGAGCAGTACTTC.

This clonotype was detected many times. This chain connects TRBV2 to TRBJ1-4; tentative D call: TRBD1 (6 bases). This CDR3 has 14 residues. CDR1 and CDR2 from the germline V gene are SNHLY and FYNNEI. V was shortened by 8 bases and J by 4 bases, with 14 bases between the two germline ends. Written as DNA, the CDR3 is TGTGCCAGCCAAGCGACAGGAAATAATGAAAAACTGTTTTTT. Its protein is CASQATGNNEKLFF.

Comment on this clonotype: This may be a read error, as it is one base from a much larger clone. The J gene is TRBJ2-5, the V gene TRBV19, with D possibly matching TRBD1 (5 bases). The ends were cut back, 5 bases at V and 1 base at J, with 11 bases in the middle. From germline, CDR1 is LNHDA and CDR2 SQIVND (reference sequence). The CDR3 runs to 14 residues. The CDR3, as DNA: TGTGCCAGTAGTTACAGGATGAGCCAAGAGACCCAGTACTTC. This translates into CASSYRMSQETQYF. The full variable domain, its missing parts supplied by reference TRBV19 and TRBJ2-5, is DGGITQSPKYLFRKEGQNVTLSCEQNLNHDAMYWYRQDPGQGLRLIYYSQIVNDFQKGDIAEGYSVSREKKESFPLTVTSAQKNPTAFYLCASSYRMSQETQYFGPGTRLLVL.

CDR3 residues: CASSRLGAGDTEAFF. The CDR3 bases are TGCGCCAGCAGCCGTCTGGGCGCCGGCGACACTGAAGCTTTCTTT. The V gene is TRBV5-1, the J gene TRBJ1-1, with D uncertain. The CDR3 runs 15 residues. Germline CDR1 reads SGHRS; CDR2 reads YFSETQ. V was shortened by 4 bases and J by 3 bases, with 16 bases between the two germline ends.

This clonotype was found many times. This chain joins TRBV6-2 or TRBV6-3 and TRBJ1-5; TRBD1 is a possible D gene (5 bases). The CDR3 extends over 12 amino acids. V lost 8 bases to trimming and J lost 6 bases, with 11 bases between them. The germline gives CDR1 MNHEY, CDR2 SVGEGT. As DNA, the CDR3 is TGTGCCAGCGCCGACGGGGGTCAGCCCCAGCATTTT. Its translation is CASADGGQPQHF.

The CDR3: CASSLLAILSYNEQFF. The CDR3 DNA is TGTGCCAGCAGCTTACTAGCGATACTCTCCTACAATGAGCAGTTCTTC. The genes are TRBV7-8 and TRBJ2-1; TRBD2 is a possible D gene (6 bases). V was clipped by 2 bases and J by 0 bases, with 11 bases between them. The length of the CDR3 is 16 residues. CDR1 is SGHVS and CDR2 is FQNEAQ in the germline V gene. Using reference TRBV7-8 and TRBJ2-1 for the parts outside the CDR3, the full variable domain is GAGVSQSPRYKVAKRGQDVALRCDPISGHVSLFWYQQALGQGPEFLTYFQNEAQLDKSGLPSDRFFAERPEGSVSTLKIQRTQQEDSAVYLCASSLLAILSYNEQFFGPGTRLTVL.

In this sample, this clonotype turned up many times. Here the CDR3 DNA reads TGTGCCAGCAGCCCGGACAGGGAATTCAACGAGCAGTACTTC. Its protein is CASSPDREFNEQYF. The chain employs TRBV7-9 and TRBJ2-7, with 8 nucleotides matching TRBD1. The CDR3 loop spans 14 amino acids. Germline CDR1 and CDR2: SEHNR and FQNEAQ (reference sequence). V lost 5 bases, J lost 5 bases, and 8 bases stayed unmatched.